What follows describes a single T cell receptor beta chain. These data are taken from a study of blood T cells in healthy people across ages. A sample-barcoded 5' primer and a J-beta primer mix were used in a second PCR of roughly 7 to 11 cycles. MiXCR, run by TCRdb on the 5' RACE reads, gives a single entry per CDR3 protein. The data hold some 550,000 distinct CDR3 sequences, with 45% to 55% observed a single time. V was clipped by 4 bases and J by 3 bases, with 14 bases between them. Germline lookup yields CDR1 SGDLS and CDR2 YYNGEE. This CDR3 is built from 15 residues. The rearrangement uses TRBV9 and TRBJ1-5, with D possibly matching TRBD1 (6 bases). The clonotype originates from a man older than 75 in good health. Input material: blood. CDR3 sequence: CASSPEGGINQPQHF. The CDR3 DNA is TGTGCCAGCAGCCCAGAGGGGGGGATCAATCAGCCCCAGCATTTT.